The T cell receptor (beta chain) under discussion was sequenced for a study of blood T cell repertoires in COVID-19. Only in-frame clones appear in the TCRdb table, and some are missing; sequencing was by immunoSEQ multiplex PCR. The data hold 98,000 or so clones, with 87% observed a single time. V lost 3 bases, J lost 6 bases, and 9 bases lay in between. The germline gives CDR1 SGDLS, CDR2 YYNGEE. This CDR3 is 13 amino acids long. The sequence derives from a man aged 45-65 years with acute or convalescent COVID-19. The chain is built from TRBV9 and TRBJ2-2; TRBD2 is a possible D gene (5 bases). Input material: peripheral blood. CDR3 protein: CASSDRGAGELFF. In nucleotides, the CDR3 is TGTGCCAGCAGCGACCGGGGAGCCGGGGAGCTGTTTTTT.